This T cell receptor beta chain was sequenced during a study of siplizumab effects on memory and regulatory T cells. This CDR3 is built from 15 residues. CDR1 is MDHEN, CDR2 SYDVKM, per germline. Unmatched junction bases numbered 5, after V lost 1 base and J lost 5 bases. Per sample, around 91,000 TCR templates were assayed. Sequencing was performed with immunoSEQ multiplex PCR; in TCRdb, only in-frame clones are kept and a portion is missing. Among 85,000 to 120,000 clones, approximately 90% were seen once, and the ten largest hold 0.85% to 1.2%. V is TRBV28 and J is TRBJ2-5; 9 bases map to TRBD1. This clonotype was sampled from a human donor in good health. The sequenced sample was CD4+ T cells sorted from blood. Here the CDR3 reads CASSLSQGAGETQYF. The DNA for the CDR3 is TGTGCCAGCAGTTTATCACAGGGGGCGGGGGAGACCCAGTACTTC.